This TCR beta chain stems from a study of somatic mutations in cytotoxic T cells in rheumatoid arthritis. Study outcomes and limitations: Antigens targeted by the expanded CD8+ clones were unknown. Patients with a largest CD8+ clone exceeding 20% of CD8+ cells numbered about an eighth of the 65.

Purity of the CD4+ and CD8+ cells, isolated by positive magnetic bead selection, was checked by flow cytometry. CDR3 length: 16 residues. V was clipped by 4 bases and J by 4 bases; unmatched bases: 7. CDR1 MNHEY and CDR2 SMNVEV come from the germline V gene (reference sequence). With respect to this clone: What it recognizes is unknown.

Assay: immunoSEQ multiplex PCR; the TCRdb copy retains only in-frame clones and omits some. The repertoire holds approximately 13,000 clones, with approximately 69% as singletons. Sequencing was performed on CD8+ T cells sorted from blood. The chain uses TRBV27 and TRBJ2-2, with 9 bases identical to TRBD2. The receptor's source is a man aged 65 to 85 in good health. The CDR3 spells CASSSVLAGRTGELFF. The CDR3 nucleotides read TGTGCCAGCAGTTCCGTTCTAGCGGGGCGCACCGGGGAGCTGTTTTTT.